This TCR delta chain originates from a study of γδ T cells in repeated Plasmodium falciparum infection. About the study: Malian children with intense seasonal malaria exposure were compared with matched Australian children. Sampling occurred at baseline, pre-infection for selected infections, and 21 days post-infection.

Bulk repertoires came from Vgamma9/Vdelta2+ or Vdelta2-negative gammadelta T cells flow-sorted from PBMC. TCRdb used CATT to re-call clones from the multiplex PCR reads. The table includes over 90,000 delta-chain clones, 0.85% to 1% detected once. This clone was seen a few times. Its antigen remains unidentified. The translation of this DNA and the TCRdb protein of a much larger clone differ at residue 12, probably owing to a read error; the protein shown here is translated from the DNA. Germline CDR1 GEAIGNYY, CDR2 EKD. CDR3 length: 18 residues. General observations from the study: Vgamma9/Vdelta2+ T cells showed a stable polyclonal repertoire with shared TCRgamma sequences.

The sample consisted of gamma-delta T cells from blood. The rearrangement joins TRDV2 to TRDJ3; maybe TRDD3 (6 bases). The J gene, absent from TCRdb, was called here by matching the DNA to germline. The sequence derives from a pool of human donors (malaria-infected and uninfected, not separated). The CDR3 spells CACDTGGFSSWGTRQMFF. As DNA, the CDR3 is TGTGCCTGTGACACTGGGGGTTTCAGCTCCTGGGGCACCCGACAGATGTTTTTC.